The sequence of this TCR beta chain was determined in a study of early T cells in non-severe SARS-CoV-2 infection. In the study overall: Investigators sequenced bulk RNA drawn from unsorted whole blood, and chains remained unpaired.

From the 5' RACE reads, TCRdb called clonotypes with MiXCR, one entry per CDR3 protein. Of tens of thousands of distinct CDR3 sequences listed, around 8.6% are singletons. Germline CDR1 reads MGHRA; CDR2 reads YSYEKL. With 3 bases removed from V and 2 bases from J, the gap between germline ends came to 7 bases. The CDR3 sequence is 14 residues long. The V and J genes are TRBV4-1 and TRBJ2-2; D remains unclear. The source is an adult who was a healthcare worker with PCR-confirmed SARS-CoV-2 infection or an uninfected control (not recorded which). This specimen consisted of whole blood, obtained at baseline. In nucleotides, the CDR3 is TGCGCCAGCAGCCAGTGGATTAACACCGGGGAGCTGTTTTTT. It is translated as CASSQWINTGELFF.